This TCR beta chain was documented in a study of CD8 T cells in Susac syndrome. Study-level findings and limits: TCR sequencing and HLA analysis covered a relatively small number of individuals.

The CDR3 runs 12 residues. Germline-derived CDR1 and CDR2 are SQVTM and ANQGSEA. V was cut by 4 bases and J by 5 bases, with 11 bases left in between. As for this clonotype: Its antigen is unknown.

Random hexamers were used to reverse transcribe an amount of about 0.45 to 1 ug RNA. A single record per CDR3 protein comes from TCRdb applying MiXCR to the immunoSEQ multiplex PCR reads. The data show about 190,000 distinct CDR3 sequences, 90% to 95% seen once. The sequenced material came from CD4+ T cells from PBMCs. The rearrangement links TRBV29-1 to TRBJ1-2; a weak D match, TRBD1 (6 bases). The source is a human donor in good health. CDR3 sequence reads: CSVGWGAYGYTF. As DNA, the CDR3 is TGCAGCGTTGGATGGGGGGCATATGGCTACACCTTC.